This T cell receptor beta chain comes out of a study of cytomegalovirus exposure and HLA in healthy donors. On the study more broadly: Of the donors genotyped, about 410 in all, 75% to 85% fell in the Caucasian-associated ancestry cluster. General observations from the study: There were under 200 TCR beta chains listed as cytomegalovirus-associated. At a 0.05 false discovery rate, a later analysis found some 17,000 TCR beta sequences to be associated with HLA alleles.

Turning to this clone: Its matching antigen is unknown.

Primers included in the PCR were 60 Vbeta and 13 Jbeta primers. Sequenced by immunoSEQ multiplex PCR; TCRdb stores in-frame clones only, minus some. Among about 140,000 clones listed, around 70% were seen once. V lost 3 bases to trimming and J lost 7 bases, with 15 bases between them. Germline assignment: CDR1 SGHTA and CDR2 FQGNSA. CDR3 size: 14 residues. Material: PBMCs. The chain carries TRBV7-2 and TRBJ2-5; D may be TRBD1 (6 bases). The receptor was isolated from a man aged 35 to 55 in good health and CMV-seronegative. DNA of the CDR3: TGTGCCAGCAGCTTCATGGGGGCCGAGGGGACCCAGTACTTC. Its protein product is CASSFMGAEGTQYF.